Listed below are T cell receptor beta chains from one sample, sequenced in a study of blood T cell repertoires in COVID-19. Method: immunoSEQ multiplex PCR; TCRdb's copy keeps in-frame clones and lacks some. The sample carries approximately 80,000 clones, 70% to 90% recorded once. Sequenced: peripheral blood. These receptors all stem from a woman of 80 years or more with COVID-19, enrolled during active disease. Both conserved end residues are part of each CDR3. The D gene is left open where the match is weak. Expanded clones are given a class, and other clones once, few, many or no size at all.

clone_size: .
v_call: TRBV12-3/TRBV12-4
j_call: TRBJ2-7
d_call: .
cdr3_aa: CASRRSSVEQYF
cdr3_nt: TGTGCCAGCAGACGTAGTAGTGTGGAGCAGTACTTC

clone_size: .
v_call: TRBV7-2
j_call: TRBJ1-1
d_call: .
cdr3_aa: CASTRLYGNTEAFF
cdr3_nt: TGTGCCAGCACGCGACTGTACGGGAACACTGAAGCTTTCTTT

clone_size: .
v_call: TRBV6-5
j_call: TRBJ2-4
d_call: .
cdr3_aa: CASSLPGAKNIQYF
cdr3_nt: TGTGCCAGCAGTCTCCCGGGAGCCAAAAACATTCAGTACTTC

clone_size: .
v_call: TRBV5-5
j_call: TRBJ2-7
d_call: TRBD2
cdr3_aa: CASSLEPGLAGNEQYF
cdr3_nt: TGTGCCAGCAGCTTGGAACCGGGACTAGCGGGAAACGAGCAGTACTTC

clone_size: .
v_call: TRBV6-6
j_call: TRBJ1-1
d_call: .
cdr3_aa: CAGGVGTEAFF
cdr3_nt: TGTGCCGGAGGTGTGGGCACTGAAGCTTTCTTT

clone_size: .
v_call: TRBV18
j_call: TRBJ1-4
d_call: TRBD1
cdr3_aa: CASSPQGDEKLFF
cdr3_nt: TGTGCCAGCTCACCCCAGGGGGACGAAAAACTGTTTTTT

clone_size: .
v_call: TRBV21-1
j_call: TRBJ1-2
d_call: .
cdr3_aa: CASSKCPRQGATYYGYTF
cdr3_nt: TGTGCCAGCAGCAAATGCCCTCGACAGGGCGCCACTTACTATGGCTACACCTTC

clone_size: .
v_call: TRBV18
j_call: TRBJ2-7
d_call: .
cdr3_aa: CASSPRDRVIHYEQYF
cdr3_nt: TGTGCCAGCTCACCAAGAGACCGGGTGATCCACTACGAGCAGTACTTC

clone_size: few
v_call: TRBV28
j_call: TRBJ1-6
d_call: TRBD1
cdr3_aa: CASSSGGYNSPLHF
cdr3_nt: TGTGCCAGCAGTTCAGGGGGCTATAATTCACCCCTCCACTTT

clone_size: .
v_call: TRBV9
j_call: TRBJ2-3
d_call: .
cdr3_aa: CASSVAGVASTDTQYF
cdr3_nt: TGTGCCAGCAGCGTAGCGGGAGTTGCTAGCACAGATACGCAGTATTTT

clone_size: .
v_call: TRBV5-1
j_call: TRBJ2-2
d_call: TRBD1
cdr3_aa: CASSRTWTGGNTGELFF
cdr3_nt: TGCGCCAGCAGCAGGACCTGGACAGGGGGAAACACCGGGGAGCTGTTTTTT

clone_size: .
v_call: TRBV27
j_call: TRBJ1-1
d_call: .
cdr3_aa: CASRETGGIPGNTEAFF
cdr3_nt: TGTGCCAGCAGAGAAACTGGAGGGATCCCCGGAAACACTGAAGCTTTCTTT

clone_size: once
v_call: TRBV10-2
j_call: TRBJ2-3
d_call: .
cdr3_aa: CASSVSSGVSTDTQYF
cdr3_nt: TGCGCCAGCAGTGTCAGCTCCGGGGTTAGCACAGATACGCAGTATTTT

clone_size: .
v_call: TRBV18
j_call: TRBJ2-5
d_call: TRBD1
cdr3_aa: CASSGTGRETQYF
cdr3_nt: TGTGCCAGCTCGGGGACAGGGAGAGAGACCCAGTACTTC

clone_size: .
v_call: TRBV30
j_call: TRBJ1-2
d_call: .
cdr3_aa: CAWSVAGPGNYGYTF
cdr3_nt: TGTGCCTGGAGTGTAGCAGGGCCCGGTAACTATGGCTACACCTTC

clone_size: once
v_call: TRBV2
j_call: TRBJ2-7
d_call: TRBD1
cdr3_aa: CASSESWPGGAQQYF
cdr3_nt: TGTGCCAGCAGCGAAAGCTGGCCAGGGGGCGCCCAGCAGTACTTC

clone_size: .
v_call: TRBV20-1
j_call: TRBJ1-5
d_call: TRBD1
cdr3_aa: CSASRDRGRYSNQPQHF
cdr3_nt: TGCAGTGCTAGTCGTGACAGGGGCCGTTATAGCAATCAGCCCCAGCATTTT

clone_size: few
v_call: TRBV7-8
j_call: TRBJ2-7
d_call: .
cdr3_aa: CASSLSDEQYF
cdr3_nt: TGTGCCAGCAGCTTATCAGACGAGCAGTACTTC

clone_size: few
v_call: TRBV5-1
j_call: TRBJ2-7
d_call: .
cdr3_aa: CASSLGLSPLQYF
cdr3_nt: TGCGCCAGCAGCTTGGGACTTTCCCCGTTGCAGTACTTC

clone_size: once
v_call: TRBV4-1
j_call: TRBJ2-1
d_call: .
cdr3_aa: CASSLYSSRGNEQFF
cdr3_nt: TGCGCCAGCAGCCTTTACTCGTCTAGGGGTAATGAGCAGTTCTTC

clone_size: .
v_call: TRBV5-4
j_call: TRBJ2-6
d_call: .
cdr3_aa: CASSLVGGSGANVLTF
cdr3_nt: TGTGCCAGCAGCTTGGTAGGGGGATCTGGGGCCAACGTCCTGACTTTC

clone_size: .
v_call: TRBV2
j_call: TRBJ1-5
d_call: TRBD1
cdr3_aa: CASSEMGQDYQPQHF
cdr3_nt: TGTGCCAGCAGTGAAATGGGACAGGATTATCAGCCCCAGCATTTT

clone_size: .
v_call: TRBV11-2
j_call: TRBJ2-1
d_call: TRBD2
cdr3_aa: CASRPSGGPTYNEQFF
cdr3_nt: TGTGCCAGCAGACCTAGCGGGGGCCCTACCTACAATGAGCAGTTCTTC

clone_size: .
v_call: TRBV27
j_call: TRBJ2-7
d_call: TRBD2
cdr3_aa: CASSALTGPPSGKYEQYF
cdr3_nt: TGTGCCAGCAGTGCCCTCACGGGACCCCCTAGCGGAAAGTACGAGCAGTACTTC

clone_size: .
v_call: TRBV7-8
j_call: TRBJ2-6
d_call: .
cdr3_aa: CASSPTPGGQTYSGANVLTF
cdr3_nt: TGTGCCAGCAGCCCAACCCCCGGCGGGCAGACTTACTCTGGGGCCAACGTCCTGACTTTC

clone_size: once
v_call: TRBV27
j_call: TRBJ1-3
d_call: .
cdr3_aa: CASTIWGVGSGNTIYF
cdr3_nt: TGTGCCAGCACCATTTGGGGGGTTGGGTCTGGAAACACCATATATTTT

clone_size: .
v_call: TRBV18
j_call: TRBJ1-1
d_call: TRBD1
cdr3_aa: CASSPGQGRILEAFF
cdr3_nt: TGTGCCAGCTCACCGGGACAGGGAAGAATCTTAGAAGCTTTCTTT

clone_size: .
v_call: TRBV6-1
j_call: TRBJ1-6
d_call: .
cdr3_aa: CASSEGPGDNSPLHF
cdr3_nt: TGTGCCAGCAGTGAAGGCCCAGGGGATAATTCACCCCTCCACTTT

clone_size: .
v_call: TRBV19
j_call: TRBJ2-1
d_call: TRBD2
cdr3_aa: CASSILSGGAAYNEQFF
cdr3_nt: TGTGCCAGTAGTATACTTAGCGGGGGGGCGGCCTACAATGAGCAGTTCTTC

clone_size: .
v_call: TRBV18
j_call: TRBJ1-1
d_call: TRBD1
cdr3_aa: CASSQDRGTEAFF
cdr3_nt: TGTGCCAGCTCCCAGGACAGGGGCACTGAAGCTTTCTTT

clone_size: .
v_call: TRBV10-1
j_call: TRBJ2-7
d_call: .
cdr3_aa: CASSESTRLSLYEQYF
cdr3_nt: TGCGCCAGCAGTGAGTCTACGCGACTCTCCCTCTACGAGCAGTACTTC

clone_size: .
v_call: TRBV5-4
j_call: TRBJ1-1
d_call: TRBD1
cdr3_aa: CASSLRQGVGNTEAFF
cdr3_nt: TGTGCCAGCAGCTTGAGACAGGGGGTAGGGAACACTGAAGCTTTCTTT

clone_size: .
v_call: TRBV30
j_call: TRBJ1-3
d_call: .
cdr3_aa: CAWSISSGNTIYF
cdr3_nt: TGTGCCTGGAGCATCAGCTCTGGAAACACCATATATTTT

clone_size: .
v_call: TRBV19
j_call: TRBJ2-7
d_call: .
cdr3_aa: CASSLREGGYEQYF
cdr3_nt: TGTGCCAGTAGCCTTCGAGAAGGGGGCTACGAGCAGTACTTC

clone_size: .
v_call: TRBV2
j_call: TRBJ2-7
d_call: TRBD1
cdr3_aa: CASSLLGTGIYEQYF
cdr3_nt: TGTGCCAGCAGTTTACTCGGGACAGGGATTTACGAGCAGTACTTC

clone_size: .
v_call: TRBV19
j_call: TRBJ1-2
d_call: .
cdr3_aa: CASSISDRSWGYTF
cdr3_nt: TGTGCCAGTAGTATTTCGGACAGAAGTTGGGGCTACACCTTC

clone_size: .
v_call: TRBV11-2
j_call: TRBJ2-5
d_call: .
cdr3_aa: CASALTGGLETQYF
cdr3_nt: TGTGCCAGCGCCTTGACCGGGGGGCTTGAGACCCAGTACTTC

clone_size: .
v_call: TRBV20-1
j_call: TRBJ2-7
d_call: .
cdr3_aa: CSARGTYEQYF
cdr3_nt: TGCAGTGCTAGGGGCACCTACGAGCAGTACTTC

clone_size: .
v_call: TRBV18
j_call: TRBJ1-2
d_call: TRBD1
cdr3_aa: CASSPWTGTGAYGYTF
cdr3_nt: TGTGCCAGCTCACCATGGACCGGGACAGGGGCCTATGGCTACACCTTC

clone_size: .
v_call: TRBV27
j_call: TRBJ2-7
d_call: .
cdr3_aa: CASSLALGVGYEQYF
cdr3_nt: TGTGCCAGCAGTTTGGCGCTGGGAGTCGGCTACGAGCAGTACTTC

clone_size: .
v_call: TRBV30
j_call: TRBJ1-5
d_call: .
cdr3_aa: CAWSVGSNQPQHF
cdr3_nt: TGTGCCTGGAGTGTCGGTAGCAATCAGCCCCAGCATTTT

clone_size: .
v_call: TRBV30
j_call: TRBJ2-7
d_call: TRBD2
cdr3_aa: CALSGGWTYEQYF
cdr3_nt: TGTGCCCTCAGCGGGGGTTGGACCTACGAGCAGTACTTC

clone_size: .
v_call: TRBV9
j_call: TRBJ1-1
d_call: .
cdr3_aa: CASSAMGALNTEAFF
cdr3_nt: TGTGCCAGCAGCGCAATGGGGGCGTTGAACACTGAAGCTTTCTTT

clone_size: .
v_call: TRBV6-2/TRBV6-3
j_call: TRBJ1-5
d_call: TRBD1
cdr3_aa: CASSTRTGGYEEPQHF
cdr3_nt: TGTGCCAGCAGTACCAGGACAGGGGGCTATGAGGAGCCCCAGCATTTT

clone_size: .
v_call: TRBV7-2
j_call: TRBJ2-7
d_call: .
cdr3_aa: CASSLDRWAGYDEQYF
cdr3_nt: TGTGCCAGCAGCTTAGATAGGTGGGCGGGGTATGACGAGCAGTACTTC

clone_size: .
v_call: TRBV27
j_call: TRBJ1-6
d_call: .
cdr3_aa: CASSLDRQYLHF
cdr3_nt: TGTGCCAGCAGTTTAGACAGACAGTATCTCCACTTT

clone_size: .
v_call: TRBV5-1
j_call: TRBJ2-5
d_call: .
cdr3_aa: CASSLQQGGFQETQYF
cdr3_nt: TGCGCCAGCAGCTTGCAGCAGGGCGGTTTCCAAGAGACCCAGTACTTC

clone_size: .
v_call: TRBV4-1
j_call: TRBJ2-1
d_call: .
cdr3_aa: CASSQARAWEQFF
cdr3_nt: TGCGCCAGCAGCCAGGCCAGGGCTTGGGAGCAGTTCTTC

clone_size: .
v_call: TRBV5-6
j_call: TRBJ1-6
d_call: TRBD1
cdr3_aa: CASSLQTGEGSPLHF
cdr3_nt: TGTGCCAGCAGCCTACAGACAGGGGAAGGTTCACCCCTCCACTTT

clone_size: .
v_call: TRBV30
j_call: TRBJ1-5
d_call: TRBD1
cdr3_aa: CAWSGQGAQPQHF
cdr3_nt: TGTGCCTGGAGTGGACAGGGGGCACAGCCCCAGCATTTT

clone_size: .
v_call: TRBV7-6
j_call: TRBJ1-4
d_call: TRBD1
cdr3_aa: CASSLVSGTGHKLFF
cdr3_nt: TGTGCCAGCAGCTTAGTGTCCGGGACAGGGCACAAACTGTTTTTT

clone_size: .
v_call: TRBV9
j_call: TRBJ2-2
d_call: .
cdr3_aa: CASSVVGTGRTFTGELFF
cdr3_nt: TGTGCCAGCAGCGTAGTCGGTACGGGAAGGACTTTCACCGGGGAGCTGTTTTTT

clone_size: .
v_call: TRBV18
j_call: TRBJ1-2
d_call: TRBD1
cdr3_aa: CASSGMTGSYGYTF
cdr3_nt: TGTGCCAGCTCAGGAATGACAGGGTCCTATGGCTACACCTTC

clone_size: .
v_call: TRBV19
j_call: TRBJ2-1
d_call: .
cdr3_aa: CASIIRGGRDCNEQFF
cdr3_nt: TGTGCCAGTATTATTCGGGGAGGCCGGGACTGCAATGAGCAGTTCTTC

clone_size: once
v_call: TRBV5-1
j_call: TRBJ2-5
d_call: TRBD1
cdr3_aa: CASRAGTGIFQETQYF
cdr3_nt: TGCGCCAGCAGGGCCGGGACAGGGATTTTTCAAGAGACCCAGTACTTC

clone_size: .
v_call: TRBV7-4
j_call: TRBJ2-7
d_call: .
cdr3_aa: CASSHPCGQYF
cdr3_nt: TGTGCCAGCAGCCACCCCTGCGGGCAGTACTTC

clone_size: .
v_call: TRBV10-3
j_call: TRBJ1-1
d_call: .
cdr3_aa: CAISGSAGGGNTEAFF
cdr3_nt: TGTGCCATCAGTGGATCGGCCGGCGGGGGTAACACTGAAGCTTTCTTT

clone_size: .
v_call: TRBV7-2
j_call: TRBJ1-6
d_call: TRBD1
cdr3_aa: CASSSGQLNSPLHF
cdr3_nt: TGTGCCAGCAGCTCGGGACAGCTTAATTCACCCCTCCACTTT

clone_size: .
v_call: TRBV18
j_call: TRBJ2-7
d_call: TRBD2
cdr3_aa: CASHISGSAYEQYF
cdr3_nt: TGTGCCAGCCACATTAGCGGGAGTGCGTACGAGCAGTACTTC